The 30 T cell receptor beta chains below come from one sample, sequenced in a study of T cells in tuberculosis. The protocol was immunoSEQ multiplex PCR, while the TCRdb copy is restricted to in-frame clones and leaves out a portion. Here the sample spans over 30,000 clones, roughly 97% being singletons. Specimen: PBMCs. The receptors come from a donor under 30 with latent tuberculosis or without tuberculosis infection.

The V call is TRBV28, the J call TRBJ2-1; 16 bases align to TRBD2. Germline V gene sequence: CDR1 MDHEN, CDR2 SYDVKM. J was trimmed by 2 bases and V by 5 bases; bases with no gene match: 3. There are 17 residues in the CDR3. In nucleotides, the CDR3 is TGTGCCAGCAGTATGGGACTAGCGGGAGGGGCCTACAATGAGCAGTTCTTC. It yields the protein CASSMGLAGGAYNEQFF.

The chain employs TRBV6-6 and TRBJ2-4; TRBD1 matches 9 bases. The germline CDR1 and CDR2 sequences are MNHNY and SVGAGI (reference sequence). This CDR3 is 16 amino acids long. Germline trimming cut 6 bases from V and 1 base from J; bases unmatched to any gene: 7. The CDR3 here is CASRRRGQGAKNIQYF. The DNA of the CDR3 is TGTGCCAGCAGGAGACGCGGACAGGGGGCCAAAAACATTCAGTACTTC.

The gene calls are TRBV25-1 and TRBJ2-5; the D gene is possibly TRBD1 (6 bases). The CDR3 contains 15 residues. Germline V gene data show CDR1 as MGHDK and CDR2 as SYGVNS. V lost 2 bases, J lost 4 bases, and 14 bases lay in between. CDR3: CASSEPQGRGETQYF. Written as DNA, the CDR3 is TGTGCCAGCAGTGAACCTCAGGGGAGAGGAGAGACCCAGTACTTC. Variable domain in full (rest from reference TRBV25-1 and TRBJ2-5): EADIYQTPRYLVIGTGKKITLECSQTMGHDKMYWYQQDPGMELHLIHYSYGVNSTEKGDLSSESTVSRIRTEHFPLTLESARPSHTSQYLCASSEPQGRGETQYFGPGTRLLVL.

The J gene is TRBJ1-1, the V gene TRBV7-9, with 9 positions matching TRBD1. The CDR3 length is 16 residues. Per the germline V gene, CDR1 is SEHNR and CDR2 is FQNEAQ (reference sequence). V lost 4 bases, J lost 1 base, and 7 bases stayed unmatched. The CDR3 loop is CASSSPGQGPNTEAFF. The CDR3 nucleotides are TGTGCCAGCAGCTCACCGGGACAGGGACCGAACACTGAAGCTTTCTTT.

CDR3 sequence reads: CAISDHSQGSYGYTF. Written as DNA, the CDR3 is TGTGCCATCAGTGACCACTCACAGGGTTCCTATGGCTACACCTTC. This chain links TRBV10-3 with TRBJ1-2, with D maybe TRBD1 (6 bases). There are 15 residues in the CDR3. Trimming shortened V by 3 bases and J by 4 bases, and 15 bases separated the two germline ends. Germline V CDR1 and CDR2: ENHRY, SYGVKD.

The rearrangement joins TRBV27 to TRBJ2-5, with D unresolved. This CDR3 has 13 residues. Germline V gene sequence: CDR1 MNHEY, CDR2 SMNVEV (reference sequence). V was trimmed by 2 bases and J by 1 base, leaving 5 bases between them. The CDR3 here is CASSLRIQETQYF. For the CDR3, the DNA is TGTGCCAGCAGTTTACGTATCCAAGAGACCCAGTACTTC.

This clone was seen only once. The genes are TRBV9 and TRBJ2-7; 10 bases are a match to TRBD1. The V gene end was trimmed by 3 bases and the J gene end by 6 bases; junction bases not matched to a gene: 15. The length of the CDR3 is 17 residues. Germline CDR1 and CDR2: SGDLS and YYNGEE. The CDR3 spells CASSADKSLGQGVEQYF. The DNA of the CDR3 is TGTGCCAGCAGCGCCGATAAATCCTTAGGACAGGGGGTCGAGCAGTACTTC.

The chain recombines TRBV11-3 with TRBJ2-2; D may be TRBD1 (7 bases). Germline lookup yields CDR1 SGHNT and CDR2 YENEEA. CDR3 length equals 15 residues. Trimming shortened V by 1 base and J by 3 bases, and 9 bases separated the two germline ends. CDR3 amino acids: CASSLGRGDTGELFF. The CDR3 nucleotides are TGTGCCAGCAGCTTAGGCAGGGGGGACACCGGGGAGCTGTTTTTT. Using reference TRBV11-3 and TRBJ2-2 for the parts outside the CDR3, the full variable domain is EAGVVQSPRYKIIEKKQPVAFWCNPISGHNTLYWYLQNLGQGPELLIRYENEEAVDDSQLPKDRFSAERLKGVDSTLKIQPAELGDSAVYLCASSLGRGDTGELFFGEGSRLTVL.

The chain recombines TRBV11-3 with TRBJ2-3, with D possibly matching TRBD1 (6 bases). The germline CDR1 and CDR2 sequences are SGHNT and YENEEA. This CDR3 has 13 residues. The V gene lost 5 bases and the J gene lost 4 bases, with 10 bases spanning the gap. CDR3 in amino acids: CASSKGHSDTQYF. CDR3 coding DNA: TGTGCCAGCAGCAAGGGACATTCAGATACGCAGTATTTT.

This rearrangement joins TRBV19 to TRBJ2-3; no definite D call. The CDR3 contains 15 residues. V was pared by 4 bases and J by 0 bases, with 11 bases between. Per the germline V gene, CDR1 is LNHDA and CDR2 is SQIVND (reference sequence). CDR3 in DNA: TGTGCCAGTAGTAGACATCCTACTAGCACAGATACGCAGTATTTT. Amino acid sequence: CASSRHPTSTDTQYF. Together with reference TRBV19 and TRBJ2-3, the CDR3 gives the full variable domain: DGGITQSPKYLFRKEGQNVTLSCEQNLNHDAMYWYRQDPGQGLRLIYYSQIVNDFQKGDIAEGYSVSREKKESFPLTVTSAQKNPTAFYLCASSRHPTSTDTQYFGPGTRLTVL.

The rearrangement links TRBV10-3 to TRBJ2-3; 11 nucleotides align to TRBD2. CDR1 and CDR2 from the germline V gene are ENHRY and SYGVKD. J lost 4 bases, V lost 5 bases, and 5 bases had no gene match. This CDR3 region has 15 residues. The CDR3 here is CAISLAGGSADTQYF. The CDR3 DNA sequence: TGTGCCATCAGTCTAGCGGGGGGCTCCGCAGATACGCAGTATTTT.

The rearrangement uses TRBV6-5 and TRBJ1-5; 7 nucleotides match TRBD1. CDR3 size: 14 residues. V was pared by 8 bases and J by 3 bases, with 7 bases of the junction left unmatched. Germline V gene sequence: CDR1 MNHEY, CDR2 SVGAGI. The CDR3 DNA reads TGTGCCAGCGGAGCAGGGGGTGCCAATCAGCCCCAGCATTTT. The encoded protein is CASGAGGANQPQHF.

This clone was seen just once. This chain connects TRBV19 to TRBJ2-5; D is possibly TRBD2 (6 bases). In germline, CDR1 is LNHDA, CDR2 SQIVND (reference sequence). V was cut by 7 bases and J by 3 bases, with 18 bases left in between. This CDR3 is built from 15 residues. In DNA form, the CDR3 reads TGTGCCAGTACCCCTAGCTCATGGAGGGAAGAGACCCAGTACTTC. This sequence encodes CASTPSSWREETQYF.

Written as DNA, the CDR3 is TGCGCCAGCAGCACATCGACAGGAAACTATGGCTACACCTTC. As protein: CASSTSTGNYGYTF. This chain uses TRBV5-1 with TRBJ1-2, with D possibly being TRBD1 (6 bases). The V end lost 4 bases, the J end lost 2 bases, and 12 bases lay between the germline ends. The CDR3 loop spans 14 amino acids. Germline values: CDR1 SGHRS, CDR2 YFSETQ. The full variable domain, completed using reference TRBV5-1 and TRBJ1-2, is KAGVTQTPRYLIKTRGQQVTLSCSPISGHRSVSWYQQTPGQGLQFLFEYFSETQRNKGNFPGRFSGRQFSNSRSEMNVSTLELGDSALYLCASSTSTGNYGYTFGSGTRLTVV.

The chain joins TRBV7-2 to TRBJ2-1; weak D call: TRBD1 (6 bases). Trimming pared 0 bases from V and 5 bases from J, leaving 11 bases between. CDR3 length: 15 amino acids. CDR1 is SGHTA and CDR2 is FQGNSA in the germline V gene. Written as DNA, the CDR3 is TGTGCCAGCAGCTTAGCGGGGGCGTCTCACAATGAGCAGTTCTTC. Translated: CASSLAGASHNEQFF. Full variable domain (rest looked up from reference TRBV7-2 and TRBJ2-1): GAGVSQSPSNKVTEKGKDVELRCDPISGHTALYWYRQSLGQGLEFLIYFQGNSAPDKSGLPSDRFSAERTGGSVSTLTIQRTQQEDSAVYLCASSLAGASHNEQFFGPGTRLTVL.

CDR3 residues: CASSLVAGPSLISYEQYF. CDR3 in DNA: TGTGCCAGCAGCTTAGTTGCGGGGCCGTCTTTGATTTCCTACGAGCAGTACTTC. This sequence joins TRBV7-2 and TRBJ2-7, with D possibly TRBD2 on 6 matching bases. Germline CDR1 reads SGHTA; CDR2 reads FQGNSA. Trimming left V 1 base short and J 1 base short, with 20 bases between. There are 18 residues in the CDR3.

V and J are TRBV5-1 and TRBJ2-1; possibly TRBD1 or TRBD2 for D (5 bases each). CDR1 is SGHRS and CDR2 is YFSETQ in the germline V gene. V was trimmed by 7 bases and J by 3 bases, leaving 14 bases between them. This CDR3 is built from 14 residues. This CDR3 is CASRLEDNYNEQFF. In nucleotides, the CDR3 is TGCGCCAGCCGATTGGAGGACAACTACAATGAGCAGTTCTTC.

This chain joins TRBV2 and TRBJ1-5; D is ambiguous. V gave up 6 bases and J gave up 3 bases, with 6 bases separating them. The CDR3 has 12 residues. The germline V gene encodes CDR1 SNHLY and CDR2 FYNNEI. CDR3 amino acids: CASRQDNQPQHF. The CDR3 bases are TGTGCCAGCAGACAAGACAATCAGCCCCAGCATTTT.

This chain uses TRBV5-1 with TRBJ1-1; weak D call: TRBD1 (5 bases). V lost 3 bases and J lost 3, with 15 bases in between. Germline lookup yields CDR1 SGHRS and CDR2 YFSETQ. The length of the CDR3 is 15 residues. CDR3 region: CASSWGVGTDTEAFF. CDR3 nucleotides: TGCGCCAGCAGCTGGGGGGTAGGGACGGACACTGAAGCTTTCTTT.

This chain links TRBV7-8 with TRBJ2-6, with 11 positions matching TRBD1. The trim removed 4 bases at V and 2 bases at J, leaving 4 bases unmatched. The germline V gene has CDR1 SGHVS and CDR2 FQNEAQ. There are 17 residues in the CDR3. CDR3 protein: CASSSRDRGAGANVLTF. The CDR3, as DNA: TGTGCCAGCAGCTCGCGGGACAGGGGGGCTGGGGCCAACGTCCTGACTTTC.

The chain uses TRBV4-2 and TRBJ2-7, with TRBD1 matching over 9 bases. Trimming removed 0 bases from V and 5 bases from J; junction bases left unmatched: 5. The CDR3 totals 15 residues. Germline V gene data show CDR1 as LGHNA and CDR2 as YNFKEQ. CDR3 DNA sequence: TGTGCCAGCAGCCAAGATTTCGGACAGGGGAACGAGCAGTACTTC. Its translation: CASSQDFGQGNEQYF.

The rearrangement uses TRBV29-1 and TRBJ1-1, with D perhaps matching TRBD1 (6 bases). V lost 3 bases, J lost 0 bases, and 8 bases lay in between. Germline CDR1 is SQVTM and CDR2 is ANQGSEA. The CDR3 is made up of 13 amino acids. The DNA for the CDR3 is TGCAGCGTTGACAGGGGATTGAACACTGAAGCTTTCTTT. Encoded protein: CSVDRGLNTEAFF.

The chain carries TRBV19 and TRBJ1-5; D might be TRBD1 (5 bases). V dropped 4 bases and J dropped 0 bases, with 19 bases sitting between them. CDR1 is LNHDA, CDR2 SQIVND, per germline (reference sequence). This CDR3 comprises 18 residues. The chain's CDR3 is CASSTFSGMMNSNQPQHF. CDR3 bases: TGTGCCAGTAGTACCTTTTCAGGGATGATGAATAGCAATCAGCCCCAGCATTTT.

The rearrangement uses TRBV28 and TRBJ2-1, with TRBD2 identical over 15 bases. This CDR3 is 16 amino acids long. Trimming at V came to 5 bases and at J to 7 bases, leaving 6 bases not matched to a gene. The germline gives CDR1 MDHEN, CDR2 SYDVKM. CDR3 nucleotide sequence: TGTGCCAGCAGTCTACCCGGGACTAGCGGGAGGAATGAGCAGTTCTTC. This translates into CASSLPGTSGRNEQFF.

The rearrangement links TRBV30 to TRBJ1-3; D unclear. The CDR3 has 14 amino acids. The germline gives CDR1 GTSNPN, CDR2 SVGIG (reference sequence). V was shortened by 0 bases and J by 0 bases, with 6 bases between the two germline ends. CDR3 sequence: CAWSVLRSGNTIYF. CDR3 bases: TGTGCCTGGAGTGTTCTCCGCTCTGGAAACACCATATATTTT.

The rearrangement links TRBV27 to TRBJ2-3, with TRBD2 matching over 7 bases. Germline V gene data show CDR1 as MNHEY and CDR2 as SMNVEV (reference sequence). The CDR3 contains 17 residues. The J segment lost 6 bases and the V segment lost 5 bases, leaving 17 bases of the junction unmatched. The CDR3 DNA is TGTGCCAGCAGTCACATTCAAATACGGGGGGACTACGATACGCAGTATTTT. Translating gives CASSHIQIRGDYDTQYF.

The rearrangement uses TRBV2 and TRBJ2-7, with 8 bases aligning to TRBD1. V was pared by 6 bases and J by 2 bases, with 6 bases of the junction left unmatched. CDR3 length: 14 amino acids. Per germline, CDR1 SNHLY and CDR2 FYNNEI. CDR3 residues: CASRRTGITYEQYF. The CDR3 nucleotides are TGTGCCAGCAGACGGACAGGGATAACCTACGAGCAGTACTTC.

This clone was picked up one time. The V gene is TRBV5-6, the J gene TRBJ2-7; 8 bases are a match to TRBD2. The length of the CDR3 is 15 residues. The V segment lost 4 bases and the J segment 2 bases; nucleotides outside the gene matches: 8. Germline V CDR1 and CDR2: SGHDT, YYEEEE. CDR3 loop: CASSALSGEAYEQYF. The CDR3 region has the DNA TGTGCCAGCAGCGCACTTAGCGGGGAGGCCTACGAGCAGTACTTC.

The chain combines TRBV21-1 with TRBJ1-1. TRBV21-1 is a pseudogene locus. CDR3 length equals 17 residues. CDR3 region: CASSKEIGYTRSTEAFF. CDR3 nucleotides: TGTGCCAGCAGCAAAGAAATTGGGTATACCCGGAGCACTGAAGCTTTCTTT.

The chain is built from TRBV12-5 and TRBJ2-3; D not resolved. There are 11 residues in the CDR3. Trimming stripped 2 bases from V and 6 bases from J, with 3 bases between. CDR1 is LGHNT and CDR2 is FRNRAP in the germline V gene. CDR3 loop: CASGLYDTQYF. The CDR3, as DNA: TGTGCTAGTGGTTTGTATGATACGCAGTATTTT.